This is a list of T cell receptor beta chains from one sample in a study of T cell repertoires in cytomegalovirus infection. TCRdb re-called the reads through MiXCR, storing one row per CDR3 protein. The sample lists around 570,000 distinct CDR3 sequences, under 45% seen once, with 48% in the top ten. Which antigens these TCRs recognize remains unknown. The specimen comprised cultured PBMCs, sampled from culture after CMV antigen stimulation. The receptors shown here come from a human donor in good health (CMV status not recorded). Some clones in this sample may be carry-over from other donors' samples. Both conserved end residues are part of each CDR3. D genes are given only for firm matches. Rows may omit the clone size; those that give it use once, few, many or a size class.

v_gene,abundance,d_gene,j_gene,CDR3nt,CDR3aa
TRBV7-9,few,.,TRBJ1-5,TGTGCCAGCAGCTTAACTGGCGCAGGGATTGGAGGCAATCAGCCCCAGCATTTT,CASSLTGAGIGGNQPQHF
TRBV7-6,.,TRBD2,TRBJ2-3,TGTGCCAGCAGCTTAAGTGGCGGGGGGGCCAGAGATACGCAGTATTTT,CASSLSGGGARDTQYF
TRBV20-1,.,.,TRBJ1-6,TGCAGTGCCTCCGGGGGGGAGTTCGAGTCCTATAATTCACCCCTCCACTTT,CSASGGEFESYNSPLHF
TRBV6-2/TRBV6-3,few,.,TRBJ2-2,TGTGCCAGCAGTTACCCGTCACTGAGCGGGGAGCTGTTTTTT,CASSYPSLSGELFF
TRBV7-8,.,.,TRBJ2-3,TGTGCCAGCAGCTTATGGCCTGGGGGAGATACGCAGTATTTT,CASSLWPGGDTQYF
TRBV12-3/TRBV12-4,.,TRBD2,TRBJ2-3,TGTGCCAGCGACGATAGCGGGGGGGCGACAGATACGCAGTATTTT,CASDDSGGATDTQYF
TRBV5-1,.,TRBD2,TRBJ2-1,TGCGCCAGCACGGCGACTAGCGGGGAAAGGGAGCAGTTCTTC,CASTATSGEREQFF
TRBV12-3/TRBV12-4,.,.,TRBJ1-5,TGTGCCAGCAGTAAGGACGGGAATCAGCCCCAGCATTTT,CASSKDGNQPQHF
TRBV10-3,.,TRBD1,TRBJ2-1,TGTGCCATCAGCCTGGGACAGGGTATCTACAATGAGCAGTTCTTC,CAISLGQGIYNEQFF
TRBV7-6,.,.,TRBJ2-1,TGTGCCAGCAGCCGACAATCGGCCTACAATGAGCAGTTCTTC,CASSRQSAYNEQFF
TRBV19,.,.,TRBJ2-1,TGTGCCAGTAGTTCAAAGGCAACTCTCTCCTACAATGAGCAGTTCTTC,CASSSKATLSYNEQFF
TRBV27,few,.,TRBJ2-5,TGTGCCAGCAGTCCCTCTGGGCGGAGGGAGACCCAGTACTTC,CASSPSGRRETQYF
TRBV7-2,few,TRBD2,TRBJ2-5,TGTGCCAGCAGCTCCTGGACTAGGAGGGAGACCCAGTACTTC,CASSSWTRRETQYF
TRBV7-6,many,.,TRBJ2-2,TGTGCCAGCAGCTCGAACACCGGGGAGCTGTTTTTT,CASSSNTGELFF
TRBV12-3/TRBV12-4,.,.,TRBJ2-5,TGTGCCAGCAGCCTGGGACACCCGGGGGAGACCCAGTACTTC,CASSLGHPGETQYF
TRBV7-2,.,.,TRBJ1-1,TGTGCCAGCAGGCCGTGGGGGATTTACACTGAAGCTTTCTTT,CASRPWGIYTEAFF
TRBV29-1,.,TRBD1,TRBJ2-1,TGCAGCGTTGTGCCCCCCGGGACAGGGAGAAATGAGCAGTTCTTC,CSVVPPGTGRNEQFF
TRBV6-2/TRBV6-3,.,.,TRBJ2-7,TGTGCCAGCACCTACGGAGTCGAGCAGTACTTC,CASTYGVEQYF
TRBV6-1,.,.,TRBJ2-5,TGTGCCAGCAGTGAAGTAGCAGGGGGACTGGAGACCCAGTACTTC,CASSEVAGGLETQYF
TRBV7-2,few,.,TRBJ2-4,TGTGCCAGCAGCCCCCTATGGGGGACAGCCAAAAACATTCAGTACTTC,CASSPLWGTAKNIQYF
TRBV7-9,.,.,TRBJ1-1,TGTGCCAGCAGCTTAGACCAAACTGAAGCTTTCTTT,CASSLDQTEAFF